This TCR beta chain was retrieved from a study of blood T cell repertoires in COVID-19. Looking at the study overall: Donors in the United States, Italy and Spain gave samples during acute or convalescent COVID-19.

In the study's own analysis: Estimates of nucleated cell counts were drawn from the amplification of reference gene primers. Only in-frame clones appear in the TCRdb table, and some are missing; sequencing was by immunoSEQ multiplex PCR. D and trimming were read from the DNA, whereas the V and J calls and clone size are those reported in that table. The table records roughly 250,000 clones, 75% to 90% of them present only once. Germline CDR1 KGHSH, CDR2 LQKENI. The CDR3 is 14 amino acids. Trimming removed 5 bases at V and 1 base at J, with 9 bases between. This clonotype originated in a woman aged 40 to 55 with acute COVID-19. Sequenced: PBMCs or T cells enriched from blood (not recorded which). The gene calls are TRBV18 and TRBJ1-3, with no clear D. DNA for the CDR3: TGTGCCAGCTCAGCGGGCCGGTCTGGAAACACCATATATTTT. This translates into CASSAGRSGNTIYF.